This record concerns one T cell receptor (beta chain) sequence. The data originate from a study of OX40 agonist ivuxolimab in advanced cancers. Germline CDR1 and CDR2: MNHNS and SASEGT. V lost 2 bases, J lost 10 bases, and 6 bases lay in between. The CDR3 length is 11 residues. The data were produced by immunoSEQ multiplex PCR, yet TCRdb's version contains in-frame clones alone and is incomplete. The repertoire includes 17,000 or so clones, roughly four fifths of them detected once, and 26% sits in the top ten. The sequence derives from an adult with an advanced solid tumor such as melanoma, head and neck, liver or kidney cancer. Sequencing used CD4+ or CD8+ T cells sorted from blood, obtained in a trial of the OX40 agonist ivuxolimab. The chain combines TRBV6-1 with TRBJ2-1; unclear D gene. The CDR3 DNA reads TGTGCCAGCAGTGAAATGAGCGAGCAGTTCTTC. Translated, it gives CASSEMSEQFF.